This T cell receptor (beta chain) was sequenced in a study of PD-L1 blockade in urothelial cancer. As for time point: pretreatment peripheral blood. This CDR3 is built from 13 residues. Trimming removed 3 bases at V and 6 bases at J, with 11 bases between. Germline CDR1 reads MGHDK; CDR2 reads SYGVNS. Clones were sequenced by immunoSEQ multiplex PCR, and TCRdb holds only the in-frame ones, with some missing. The sample consists of approximately 52,000 clones, 85% to 90% of them appearing once. A single count supports this clone. The chain joins TRBV25-1 to TRBJ1-2, with D possibly being TRBD1 (5 bases). Sample: PBMCs, taken around atezolizumab (anti-PD-L1) treatment. This clonotype was sampled from a man aged 65-85 years with urothelial cancer. CDR3 in amino acids: CASSDGGSNGYTF. CDR3 in DNA: TGTGCCAGCAGTGACGGGGGTAGTAATGGCTACACCTTC.